The 12 T cell receptor beta chains listed next were all sequenced from one sample in a study of cytomegalovirus exposure and HLA in healthy donors. PCR amplification relied on 60 Vbeta primers (plus 13 Jbeta primers). Assay used: immunoSEQ multiplex PCR; TCRdb lists only in-frame clones, some missing. The sample lists 75,000 to 95,000 clones, about 73% seen once, with approximately 4.2% in the top ten. Source material: PBMCs. Source of these receptors: a woman aged 40 to 50 in good health and CMV-seropositive.

The J gene is TRBJ2-3, the V gene TRBV11-1; 14 bases are a match to TRBD2. The CDR3 totals 16 residues. The J segment lost 10 bases and the V segment lost 5 bases, leaving 11 bases of the junction unmatched. Germline CDR1 reads SGHAT; CDR2 reads FQDESV (reference sequence). The CDR3 coding sequence is TGTGCCAGCAGCCAAGGGCCGACTAGCGGGAGGGATCCGCAGTATTTT. Translation: CASSQGPTSGRDPQYF.

The chain links TRBV11-2 to TRBJ2-5, with TRBD2 matching 9 bases. This CDR3 contains 16 residues. V lost 1 base to trimming and J lost 5 bases; unmatched junction nucleotides: 8. Germline V gene sequence: CDR1 SGHAT, CDR2 FQNNGV. The DNA of the CDR3 is TGTGCCAGCAGCTTAGGGGCGCTAGCGGGAACGGAGACCCAGTACTTC. This translates into CASSLGALAGTETQYF.

This clone occurred a few times. V usage is TRBV19 and J usage is TRBJ2-2; TRBD2 matches 7 bases. This CDR3 region has 14 residues. The germline gives CDR1 LNHDA, CDR2 SQIVND (reference sequence). V lost 6 bases, J lost 6 bases, and 7 bases stayed unmatched. The CDR3 is CASSPTAGAGELFF. In DNA, the CDR3 is TGTGCCAGTAGCCCCACGGCGGGAGCCGGGGAGCTGTTTTTT.

The V call is TRBV5-4, the J call TRBJ1-1; 11 bases agree with TRBD1. Trimming took 4 bases from V and 4 from J; bases not matched to a gene: 9. The length of the CDR3 is 16 residues. Germline V gives CDR1 SGHNT, CDR2 YYREEE (reference sequence). The CDR3 DNA reads as TGTGCCAGCAGCCGATGGACAGGGGGCGGGGGCACTGAAGCTTTCTTT. Translation gives CASSRWTGGGGTEAFF.

The rearrangement uses TRBV6-5 and TRBJ2-1; 9 bases are shared with TRBD2. Germline CDR1 and CDR2: MNHEY and SVGAGI. The V gene end was trimmed by 7 bases and the J gene end by 5 bases; junction bases not matched to a gene: 9. CDR3 length equals 15 residues. CDR3 sequence reads: CASNAGTSSNNEQFF. The CDR3 DNA reads TGTGCCAGCAACGCCGGGACTAGCAGTAACAATGAGCAGTTCTTC.

The chain combines TRBV9 with TRBJ2-5, with 9 bases lining up with TRBD1. The CDR3 is 13 amino acids. V dropped 4 bases and J dropped 3; count of bases not matched to a gene: 1. Germline CDR1 is SGDLS and CDR2 is YYNGEE. The CDR3, as DNA: TGTGCCAGCAGCTGGACAGGGGAAGAGACCCAGTACTTC. This translates into CASSWTGEETQYF.

The chain employs TRBV29-1 and TRBJ2-7, with 8 bases that match TRBD1. The CDR3 loop spans 13 amino acids. The V and J ends lost 7 bases and 2 bases, in that order; junction bases with no gene match: 7. Looked up from germline, CDR1 is SQVTM and CDR2 is ANQGSEA. In nucleotides, the CDR3 is TGCAGCGGGACCGGGACAGGCACCTACGAGCAGTACTTC. It specifies CSGTGTGTYEQYF.

V and J are TRBV2 and TRBJ2-1; 8 bases align to TRBD2. From germline, CDR1 is SNHLY and CDR2 FYNNEI. The CDR3 sequence is 12 residues long. V lost 8 bases and J lost 9; bases outside the gene matches: 6. The CDR3 nucleotides read TGTGCCAGCGGAAGACTAGCGATTGAGCAGTTCTTC. It encodes CASGRLAIEQFF.

This clone appeared a few times. V usage is TRBV7-9 and J usage is TRBJ1-1; D is uncertain. Trimming removed 1 base from V and 1 base from J, with 7 bases in between. The CDR3 runs 14 residues. Germline V gene data show CDR1 as SEHNR and CDR2 as FQNEAQ (reference sequence). In DNA, the CDR3 is TGTGCCAGCAGCTTAGTGGGCCCGAACACTGAAGCTTTCTTT. Its protein product is CASSLVGPNTEAFF.

CDR3 nucleotides: TGTGCCAGCATTTTACAGGGTACCTACGAGCAGTACTTC. Encoded protein: CASILQGTYEQYF. The V and J genes are TRBV6-1 and TRBJ2-7; D might be TRBD1 (6 bases). The CDR3 loop spans 13 amino acids. Germline assignment: CDR1 MNHNS and CDR2 SASEGT. V was cut by 7 bases and J by 2 bases, with 12 bases left in between.

This clone came up a few times. The chain has TRBV7-8 and TRBJ1-5; D gene unclear. V lost 9 bases, J lost 2 bases, and 20 bases lay in between. The germline gives CDR1 SGHVS, CDR2 FQNEAQ. The CDR3 spans 16 residues. CDR3 loop: CASTSVGWRGNQPQHF. For the CDR3, the DNA is TGTGCCAGTACCTCAGTAGGGTGGAGGGGCAATCAGCCCCAGCATTTT.

The chain joins TRBV7-3 to TRBJ2-1; 9 nucleotides line up with TRBD1. Germline values: CDR1 SGHTA, CDR2 FQGTGA. The junction had 1 base not matched to a gene; V was cut back by 2 bases and J by 2 bases. CDR3 length equals 15 residues. CDR3 DNA: TGTGCCAGCAGCTTAGACAGGGGGGCCTACAATGAGCAGTTCTTC. The encoded protein is CASSLDRGAYNEQFF.